This TCR beta chain was sequenced for a study of CD4 T cells in relation to SARS-CoV-2 and coronaviruses. About the study: TCR beta CDR3s were sequenced after 10-day antigen culture of PBMCs. Patient ages ranged from 21 to 72, median 38.

CDR3 length equals 20 residues. CDR1 and CDR2 (germline): SSHAT, FNYEAQ (reference sequence). Produced via immunoSEQ multiplex PCR; TCRdb's table is partial and in-frame only. The profile shows about 36,000 clones, just under 85% of them singletons. Worth noting for this clone: Its antigen remains unknown. One end of the junction does not line up with germline, which may come from a read error.

For approximately eleven days, about 9.9 x 10^4 sorted CD4+ cells grew with T cell-depleted PBMCs and CEF. V gene TRBV7-7 combines with J gene TRBJ2-1, with 10 nucleotides matching TRBD1. The source material was naive CD4+ T cells from PBMCs, cultured in vitro. Subset noted: naive CD4+ T cells isolated by negative enrichment. The clonotype comes from an adult with COVID-19. DNA of the CDR3: TGTGCTAGCAGCTTAGTACCGGGACAGGGGAACCCTAGCTCCTACAATGAGCAGTTCTTC. Translating gives CASSLVPGQGNPSSYNEQFF.